A single sample gave rise to the 32 T cell receptor beta chains below, sequenced in a study of blood T cell repertoires in COVID-19. Produced via immunoSEQ multiplex PCR; TCRdb's table is partial and in-frame only. The table records around 450,000 clones, 70% to 90% of them present only once. The sequenced sample consisted of PBMCs or T cells enriched from blood (not recorded which). The receptors were sampled from a woman aged 18-29 years with acute COVID-19.

The chain carries TRBV24-1 and TRBJ2-2; 7 positions match TRBD1. Germline loops: CDR1 KGHDR, CDR2 SFDVKD. CDR3 length equals 16 residues. The V segment lost 6 bases and the J segment 0 bases; nucleotides outside the gene matches: 6. CDR3 in DNA: TGTGCCACCAGTTCCCCGGGACAGACGAACACCGGGGAGCTGTTTTTT. The encoded protein is CATSSPGQTNTGELFF.

V and J are TRBV6-2 or TRBV6-3 and TRBJ2-5; D perhaps matches TRBD2 (5 bases). The CDR3 covers 15 residues. V lost 2 bases, J lost 5 bases, and 15 bases lay in between. From germline, CDR1 is MNHEY and CDR2 SVGEGT. CDR3 amino acids: CASSYPSSTGETQYF. The CDR3 region has the DNA TGTGCCAGCAGTTACCCCTCCTCTACGGGGGAGACCCAGTACTTC.

The chain carries TRBV7-2 and TRBJ1-2, with a weak D call TRBD1 (5 bases). Germline loops: CDR1 SGHTA, CDR2 FQGNSA. V was trimmed by 2 bases and J by 5 bases, leaving 12 bases between them. The CDR3 spans 14 residues. The CDR3 DNA sequence: TGTGCCAGCAGCTTATCAGGGCTCGTTTATGGCTACACCTTC. It translates to CASSLSGLVYGYTF.

The chain joins TRBV7-3 to TRBJ1-3; weak D call: TRBD1 (5 bases). From germline, CDR1 is SGHTA and CDR2 FQGTGA. Trimming left V 5 bases short and J 1 base short, with 18 bases between. The CDR3 has 17 residues. The CDR3 sequence is CASSPKGQSFSGNTIYF. CDR3 sequence (DNA): TGTGCCAGCAGCCCAAAGGGGCAGAGTTTTTCTGGAAACACCATATATTTT.

V and J are TRBV18 and TRBJ2-7; D is ambiguous. There are 13 residues in the CDR3. V was pared by 1 base and J by 6 bases, with 10 bases between. Germline V lookup: CDR1 KGHSH, CDR2 LQKENI. The CDR3 protein is CASSPQDISEQYF. CDR3 DNA sequence: TGTGCCAGCTCACCACAAGATATTAGCGAGCAGTACTTC.

This clone was seen a single time. The rearrangement uses TRBV24-1 and TRBJ2-2; 10 bases align to TRBD1. Germline lookup yields CDR1 KGHDR and CDR2 SFDVKD. There are 20 residues in the CDR3. The V and J ends lost 1 base and 4 bases, in that order; junction bases with no gene match: 14. CDR3 DNA: TGTGCCACCAGTGATTTATCTGGGACAGGGGTGATTGTTGGCACCGGGGAGCTGTTTTTT. Translated, it gives CATSDLSGTGVIVGTGELFF.

The chain links TRBV6-2 or TRBV6-3 to TRBJ2-3; 8 nucleotides align to TRBD2. Per germline, CDR1 MNHEY and CDR2 SVGEGT. Unmatched junction bases numbered 12, after V lost 6 bases and J lost 4 bases. The CDR3 is 16 amino acids. CDR3 in amino acids: CASSRTGTRGSDTQYF. CDR3 sequence (DNA): TGTGCCAGCAGCCGAACCGGGACTAGGGGATCAGATACGCAGTATTTT.

This clone has only a few counts. The chain couples TRBV19 to TRBJ1-6; 7 bases are a match to TRBD1. The CDR3 runs 13 residues. Germline lookup yields CDR1 LNHDA and CDR2 SQIVND (reference sequence). Losses at the gene ends were 11 bases for V and 8 bases for J; bases not matched to a gene: 9. CDR3 coding DNA: TGTGCCGCCCAGGGACAGAGGCATTCACCCCTCCACTTT. Its translation is CAAQGQRHSPLHF.

CDR3 DNA sequence: TGTGCCAGCAGCCCTGGGACAGGGGGCGGTCGCAATCAGCCCCAGCATTTT. Protein product: CASSPGTGGGRNQPQHF. This chain links TRBV7-2 with TRBJ1-5; TRBD1 matches at 12 bases. Germline CDR1 is SGHTA and CDR2 is FQGNSA. The CDR3 is 17 residues long. The trim removed 5 bases at V and 2 bases at J, leaving 7 bases unmatched. The variable domain in full, completed from reference TRBV7-2 and TRBJ1-5, reads GAGVSQSPSNKVTEKGKDVELRCDPISGHTALYWYRQSLGQGLEFLIYFQGNSAPDKSGLPSDRFSAERTGGSVSTLTIQRTQQEDSAVYLCASSPGTGGGRNQPQHFGDGTRLSIL.

The chain has TRBV4-3 and TRBJ1-2; 11 bases are shared with TRBD1. CDR1 is LGHNA, CDR2 YSLEER, per germline. This CDR3 has 19 residues. V lost 1 base and J lost 6; bases outside the gene matches: 16. The CDR3 protein is CASSQGPRTGGPKGDGYTF. DNA of the CDR3: TGCGCCAGCAGCCAAGGGCCCAGGACAGGGGGCCCCAAGGGGGATGGCTACACCTTC.

The V call is TRBV5-5, the J call TRBJ2-2; D is unresolved. V was trimmed by 0 bases and J by 3 bases, leaving 6 bases between them. The CDR3 has 14 residues. Per germline, CDR1 SGHKS and CDR2 YYEKEE (reference sequence). DNA for the CDR3: TGTGCCAGCAGCTTGGGAGTCCACACCGGGGAGCTGTTTTTT. It is translated as CASSLGVHTGELFF.

J is TRBJ2-7 and V is TRBV11-1, with 9 positions matching TRBD1. Germline assignment: CDR1 SGHAT and CDR2 FQDESV (reference sequence). The CDR3 is made up of 14 amino acids. The V and J ends lost 5 bases and 5 bases, in that order; junction bases with no gene match: 7. CDR3 residues: CASSLQGAGHEQYF. CDR3 bases: TGTGCCAGCAGCCTACAGGGGGCTGGGCACGAGCAGTACTTC.

J is TRBJ2-3 and V is TRBV5-1; the match to TRBD2 covers 9 bases. The germline CDR1 and CDR2 sequences are SGHRS and YFSETQ. V lost 4 bases to trimming and J lost 0 bases; unmatched junction nucleotides: 6. The CDR3 loop spans 16 amino acids. The CDR3 sequence is CASSGWTSASTDTQYF. CDR3 coding DNA: TGCGCCAGCAGCGGGTGGACTAGCGCGAGCACAGATACGCAGTATTTT.

This clone was found a few times. The V and J genes are TRBV28 and TRBJ2-7, with D uncertain. CDR1 is MDHEN and CDR2 is SYDVKM in the germline V gene. Deletions cut 7 bases from V and 3 bases from J, with 13 bases between. The CDR3 runs 13 residues. CDR3 residues: CASNPGTNYEQYF. CDR3 nucleotides: TGTGCCAGCAACCCAGGAACAAACTACGAGCAGTACTTC.

As regards this clone: The sample contains more than one DNA sequence encoding this CDR3. This rearrangement joins TRBV5-1 to TRBJ2-7; 13 bases map to TRBD2. This CDR3 spans 15 amino acids. Germline lookup yields CDR1 SGHRS and CDR2 YFSETQ. The junction had 2 bases not matched to a gene; V was cut back by 0 bases and J by 5 bases. The CDR3 nucleotides are TGCGCCAGCAGCTTGGGAGGACTAGCGGGAGACGAGCAGTACTTC. It encodes CASSLGGLAGDEQYF.

V is TRBV10-3 and J is TRBJ2-1, with 13 bases lining up with TRBD2. The CDR3 extends over 15 amino acids. The germline V gene encodes CDR1 ENHRY and CDR2 SYGVKD. Germline trimming cut 9 bases from V and 6 bases from J; bases unmatched to any gene: 8. This CDR3 is CAMGTSGNRGNEQFF. CDR3 coding DNA: TGTGCCATGGGGACTAGCGGGAATAGGGGCAATGAGCAGTTCTTC.

In nucleotides, the CDR3 is TGTGCCAGCAGCCAAGACGGGACTTTCGAAGAGACCCAGTACTTC. This codes for CASSQDGTFEETQYF. The chain recombines TRBV4-2 with TRBJ2-5; maybe TRBD2 (6 bases). Per germline, CDR1 LGHNA and CDR2 YNFKEQ. V was cut by 0 bases and J by 3 bases, with 11 bases left in between. This CDR3 region has 15 residues.

V is TRBV11-3 and J is TRBJ1-1; D is unresolved. The CDR3 runs to 14 residues. Germline CDR1 is SGHNT and CDR2 is YENEEA. V lost 2 bases, J lost 2 bases, and 9 bases lay in between. The CDR3 DNA sequence: TGTGCCAGCAGCTTAATGGGAGACAACACTGAAGCTTTCTTT. The encoded protein is CASSLMGDNTEAFF. Together with reference TRBV11-3 and TRBJ1-1, the CDR3 gives the full variable domain: EAGVVQSPRYKIIEKKQPVAFWCNPISGHNTLYWYLQNLGQGPELLIRYENEEAVDDSQLPKDRFSAERLKGVDSTLKIQPAELGDSAVYLCASSLMGDNTEAFFGQGTRLTVV.

CDR3 in DNA: TGTGCCAGCAGCGGAAGGACTAGCGGGACTAGTTACGAGCAGTACTTC. This codes for CASSGRTSGTSYEQYF. The chain recombines TRBV12-1 with TRBJ2-7; the table gives TRBD2 as D, unverified against the DNA. TRBV12-1 has pseudogene status. The CDR3 has 16 residues.

The CDR3 reads CASSPGQLYNEQFF. The CDR3 DNA sequence: TGTGCCAGCAGCCCGGGACAGCTATACAATGAGCAGTTCTTC. The chain carries TRBV7-8 and TRBJ2-1, with 7 bases matching TRBD1. V gave up 5 bases and J gave up 4 bases; unmatched junction bases: 5. Germline lookup yields CDR1 SGHVS and CDR2 FQNEAQ. The CDR3 loop spans 14 amino acids.

The chain joins TRBV2 to TRBJ2-7; TRBD2 aligns across 7 bases. Germline V lookup: CDR1 SNHLY, CDR2 FYNNEI. This CDR3 spans 16 amino acids. V trimming: 3 bases; J trimming: 5 bases; junction bases outside the gene matches: 13. The CDR3 here is CASSDVRREKKDEQYF. The CDR3 nucleotides are TGTGCCAGCAGTGACGTCAGGCGGGAGAAAAAGGACGAGCAGTACTTC.

This clone turned up a few times. This chain uses TRBV19 with TRBJ1-5; D call uncertain. Trimming took 7 bases from V and 8 from J, leaving 15 bases between them. Per the germline V gene, CDR1 is LNHDA and CDR2 is SQIVND (reference sequence). This CDR3 is 13 amino acids long. The CDR3 region is CASTPVEGEPQHF. CDR3 coding DNA: TGTGCCAGTACCCCTGTGGAGGGTGAGCCCCAGCATTTT.

The chain joins TRBV19 to TRBJ1-2; TRBD1 agrees at 7 bases. V dropped 7 bases and J dropped 2; count of bases not matched to a gene: 4. Germline loops: CDR1 LNHDA, CDR2 SQIVND (reference sequence). This CDR3 contains 13 residues. CDR3 sequence: CASTLRGNYGYTF. Written as DNA, the CDR3 is TGTGCCAGTACTCTCAGGGGGAACTATGGCTACACCTTC.

This clone was counted once. The V gene is TRBV2, the J gene TRBJ1-5; TRBD1 might be the D (5 bases). Per germline, CDR1 SNHLY and CDR2 FYNNEI. The CDR3 has 17 residues. V was cut by 4 bases and J by 3 bases, with 19 bases left in between. The chain's CDR3 is CASSGPSGLRFNQPQHF. CDR3 nucleotides: TGTGCCAGCAGTGGGCCCTCGGGACTGAGATTCAATCAGCCCCAGCATTTT.

V and J are TRBV4-1 and TRBJ2-7; D is possibly TRBD1 (5 bases). Per germline, CDR1 MGHRA and CDR2 YSYEKL. This CDR3 region has 15 residues. Trimming cost V 1 base and J 2 bases, with 12 bases left between them. CDR3 sequence (DNA): TGCGCCAGCAGCCAAGTAAGGGGCAAGGCCTACGAGCAGTACTTC. The encoded protein is CASSQVRGKAYEQYF.

This chain links TRBV11-2 with TRBJ2-2; 9 bases align to TRBD1. Germline V gives CDR1 SGHAT, CDR2 FQNNGV. After removal of 6 bases from V and 5 bases from J, the junction contained 10 bases not matched to a gene. CDR3 length equals 16 residues. This CDR3 reads CASRPAGTGWTGELFF. The CDR3 coding sequence is TGTGCCAGCAGACCCGCCGGGACAGGGTGGACCGGGGAGCTGTTTTTT.

The V and J genes are TRBV2 and TRBJ1-5, with D unresolved. Germline values: CDR1 SNHLY, CDR2 FYNNEI. V was clipped by 7 bases and J by 2 bases, with 6 bases between them. The CDR3 length is 12 residues. The chain's CDR3 is CASTGGNQPQHF. CDR3 in DNA: TGTGCCAGCACGGGAGGCAATCAGCCCCAGCATTTT.

The CDR3 DNA sequence: TGTGCCAGCTCACCGACAGGGGAGGCGACCTACGAGCAGTACTTC. This sequence encodes CASSPTGEATYEQYF. The rearrangement links TRBV18 to TRBJ2-7; 8 nucleotides line up with TRBD1. Germline-derived CDR1 and CDR2 are KGHSH and LQKENI. The CDR3 has 15 residues. The V gene end was trimmed by 3 bases and the J gene end by 2 bases; junction bases not matched to a gene: 6.

V gene TRBV6-4 combines with J gene TRBJ1-1; D is unresolved. The CDR3 consists of 13 residues. V was shortened by 11 bases and J by 0 bases, with 13 bases between the two germline ends. Germline CDR1 and CDR2: MRHNA and SNTAGT. CDR3 nucleotides: TGTGCCTCCTCGAGGCCCTTGAACACTGAAGCTTTCTTT. Protein: CASSRPLNTEAFF.

V gene TRBV5-1 combines with J gene TRBJ2-3; TRBD1 matches 10 bases. CDR1 is SGHRS and CDR2 is YFSETQ in the germline V gene. V lost 2 bases to trimming and J lost 5 bases; unmatched junction nucleotides: 5. CDR3 length equals 15 residues. In DNA form, the CDR3 reads TGCGCCAGCAGCTTAATCGGACAGGGGGGAGATACGCAGTATTTT. This gives the protein CASSLIGQGGDTQYF.

Written as DNA, the CDR3 is TGTGCCAGCTCACCGGGGACAGAGGATTCACCCCTCCACTTT. It is translated as CASSPGTEDSPLHF. The rearrangement uses TRBV18 and TRBJ1-6; TRBD1 matches at 7 bases. The germline V gene has CDR1 KGHSH and CDR2 LQKENI. The CDR3 is 14 amino acids. Germline trimming cut 3 bases from V and 8 bases from J; bases unmatched to any gene: 4.

The chain carries TRBV7-2 and TRBJ1-2, with D maybe TRBD1 (6 bases). This CDR3 has 13 residues. Per germline, CDR1 SGHTA and CDR2 FQGNSA. V was pared by 1 base and J by 10 bases, with 13 bases between. In DNA, the CDR3 is TGTGCCAGCAGCTTAGTAGCAGGGGAATCCTACACCTTC. It translates to CASSLVAGESYTF.